This entry lists 28 T cell receptor beta chains sequenced from one sample in a study of blood T cells in healthy people across ages. A second PCR, run for about 7 to 12 cycles, used a sample-barcoded 5' primer plus a J-beta primer mix. TCRdb used MiXCR to reprocess the 5' RACE reads, holding one entry per CDR3 protein. The repertoire consists of over 1.5 million distinct CDR3 sequences, with approximately 50% occurring once and the leading ten covering over 2%. Sample: blood. These receptors originate from a woman aged 40 to 55 in good health.

The chain employs TRBV4-2 and TRBJ2-3; the match to TRBD2 covers 14 bases. The V and J ends lost 4 bases and 5 bases, in that order; junction bases with no gene match: 11. The CDR3 extends over 18 amino acids. Germline values: CDR1 LGHNA, CDR2 YNFKEQ. CDR3 DNA: TGTGCCAGCAGCCTTCGACTAGCGGGGGGGCCAGTTGTAGATACGCAGTATTTT. Translated: CASSLRLAGGPVVDTQYF.

This rearrangement joins TRBV7-6 to TRBJ2-1, with 12 bases aligning to TRBD2. The germline gives CDR1 SGHVS, CDR2 FNYEAQ. The CDR3 is 20 residues long. The ends lost 0 bases at V and 5 bases at J; junction bases unmatched: 14. CDR3 residues: CASSLAPLASGGADDNEQFF. Written as DNA, the CDR3 is TGTGCCAGCAGCTTAGCCCCCTTGGCTAGCGGGGGGGCGGATGACAATGAGCAGTTCTTC. Variable domain in full (rest from reference TRBV7-6 and TRBJ2-1): GAGVSQSPRYKVTKRGQDVALRCDPISGHVSLYWYRQALGQGPEFLTYFNYEAQQDKSGLPNDRFSAERPEGSISTLTIQRTEQRDSAMYRCASSLAPLASGGADDNEQFFGPGTRLTVL.

V usage is TRBV12-3 or TRBV12-4 and J usage is TRBJ1-6; possible D gene TRBD1, 5 bases. The V end lost 10 bases, the J end lost 4 bases, and 14 bases lay between the germline ends. This CDR3 has 14 amino acids. This CDR3 reads CAIQTGLYNSPLHF. The CDR3 region has the DNA TGTGCCATCCAAACAGGCTTATATAATTCACCCCTCCACTTT.

The rearrangement links TRBV7-2 to TRBJ1-2; D is possibly TRBD1 (6 bases). Germline assignment: CDR1 SGHTA and CDR2 FQGNSA. The V gene lost 7 bases and the J gene lost 4 bases, with 19 bases spanning the gap. This CDR3 comprises 15 residues. Here the CDR3 DNA reads TGTGCCAGCAAGAGTACAGGGTGGGATCCCTATGGCTACACCTTC. This encodes CASKSTGWDPYGYTF.

This clonotype appeared a single time. The genes are TRBV12-3 or TRBV12-4 and TRBJ2-1, with D unclear. The CDR3 is made up of 15 amino acids. V lost 3 bases and J lost 6, with 15 bases in between. CDR3 sequence reads: CASSLFRPTCNEQFF. CDR3 DNA sequence: TGTGCCAGCAGTTTGTTTCGTCCTACCTGCAATGAGCAGTTCTTC.

This chain uses TRBV6-2 or TRBV6-3 with TRBJ2-7, with 7 bases fitting TRBD2. Germline values: CDR1 MNHEY, CDR2 SVGEGT. There are 15 residues in the CDR3. Germline trimming cut 5 bases from V and 5 bases from J; bases unmatched to any gene: 12. This CDR3 is CASSRTGTTRHEQYF. The CDR3 DNA reads TGTGCCAGCAGTCGGACCGGGACTACGCGACACGAGCAGTACTTC.

In DNA, the CDR3 is TGCAGTGCTGGGAGGGAAAACAATGAGCAGTTCTTC. This encodes CSAGRENNEQFF. The chain employs TRBV20-1 and TRBJ2-1; TRBD2 matches at 7 bases. This CDR3 is 12 amino acids long. V shed 5 bases and J 5 bases; nucleotides not matched to a gene: 3. Looked up from germline, CDR1 is DFQATT and CDR2 is SNEGSKA (reference sequence).

The genes are TRBV7-8 and TRBJ2-5; D may be TRBD1 (6 bases). V was clipped by 0 bases and J by 4 bases, with 18 bases between them. This CDR3 spans 17 amino acids. In germline, CDR1 is SGHVS, CDR2 FQNEAQ. CDR3 amino acids: CASSLAGQTKGAETQYF. In DNA, the CDR3 is TGTGCCAGCAGCTTAGCGGGACAAACAAAAGGGGCAGAGACCCAGTACTTC.

The chain is built from TRBV5-1 and TRBJ2-5; D tentatively reads TRBD1 or TRBD2 (5 bases each). V lost 4 bases to trimming and J lost 7 bases, with 17 bases between them. CDR1 and CDR2 from the germline V gene are SGHRS and YFSETQ. CDR3 length: 14 amino acids. The CDR3 DNA sequence: TGCGCCAGCAGCCACCCCGGGACGGTGGGGACCCAGTACTTC. This codes for CASSHPGTVGTQYF.

This clonotype turned up a few times. The germline gene is not matched at one end of the junction; a read error may be the cause. The chain combines TRBV7-7 with TRBJ2-7, with 9 positions matching TRBD1. Germline V gives CDR1 SSHAT, CDR2 FNYEAQ (reference sequence). The CDR3 totals 18 residues. The CDR3 nucleotides read TGTGCTAGCAGCTTATATTTGTTTGGGGACAGGGAACTCTACGAGCAGTACTTC. Residues: CASSLYLFGDRELYEQYF.

The rearrangement joins TRBV12-3 or TRBV12-4 to TRBJ2-1; no reliable D call. This CDR3 region has 14 residues. The V gene lost 5 bases and the J gene lost 5 bases, with 13 bases spanning the gap. The CDR3 coding sequence is TGTGCCAGCAGTCCTGACGAGACAAACAATGAGCAGTTCTTC. Protein sequence: CASSPDETNNEQFF.

This chain joins TRBV7-8 and TRBJ2-1; no clear D gene. CDR3 length: 12 amino acids. Trimming shortened V by 1 base and J by 9 bases, and 7 bases separated the two germline ends. Per germline, CDR1 SGHVS and CDR2 FQNEAQ. CDR3 in amino acids: CASSLVEGEQFF. CDR3 DNA: TGTGCCAGCAGCTTAGTAGAAGGTGAGCAGTTCTTC. Filled out from reference TRBV7-8 and TRBJ2-1, the complete variable domain reads GAGVSQSPRYKVAKRGQDVALRCDPISGHVSLFWYQQALGQGPEFLTYFQNEAQLDKSGLPSDRFFAERPEGSVSTLKIQRTQQEDSAVYLCASSLVEGEQFFGPGTRLTVL.

The chain links TRBV4-1 to TRBJ2-3, with D unresolved. The CDR3 consists of 12 residues. Looked up from germline, CDR1 is MGHRA and CDR2 is YSYEKL. Trimming took 5 bases from V and 6 from J, leaving 9 bases between them. The DNA for the CDR3 is TGCGCCAGCAGCTATCCTATGGATACGCAGTATTTT. It codes for CASSYPMDTQYF.

The chain carries TRBV28 and TRBJ2-7; tentatively, D is TRBD2 (5 bases). V was cut by 5 bases and J by 3 bases, with 14 bases left in between. Germline CDR1 and CDR2: MDHEN and SYDVKM. The CDR3 covers 14 residues. The CDR3 reads CASSPYAGLYEQYF. Here the CDR3 DNA reads TGTGCCAGCAGTCCTTACGCGGGTCTCTACGAGCAGTACTTC.

The chain combines TRBV3-1 with TRBJ1-6; no clear D. The CDR3 loop spans 13 amino acids. V was clipped by 6 bases and J by 7 bases, with 10 bases between them. From germline, CDR1 is LGHDT and CDR2 YNNKEL (reference sequence). The CDR3 loop reads CASRGPRNSPLHF. The DNA of the CDR3 is TGTGCCAGCAGAGGCCCGAGGAATTCACCCCTCCACTTT.

This sequence joins TRBV29-1 and TRBJ2-7; D call uncertain. The ends were cut back, 4 bases at V and 9 bases at J, with 10 bases in the middle. The germline V gene has CDR1 SQVTM and CDR2 ANQGSEA. This CDR3 comprises 10 residues. The CDR3 nucleotides are TGCAGCGTTGCGAACCGCGGGCAGTACTTC. This translates into CSVANRGQYF.

The chain couples TRBV20-1 to TRBJ2-1; D may be TRBD2 (6 bases). The last part of the DNA fits TRBJ2-7 better; the J call may be wrong. The CDR3 is 14 amino acids. CDR1 DFQATT and CDR2 SNEGSKA come from the germline V gene (reference sequence). In DNA form, the CDR3 reads TGCAGTGCTAGCTCCCCGGAGGGAGACAATGAGCAGTACTTC. Translated, it gives CSASSPEGDNEQYF.

V and J are TRBV24-1 and TRBJ2-1, with D perhaps TRBD1 (5 bases). This CDR3 is built from 15 residues. Germline CDR1 reads KGHDR; CDR2 reads SFDVKD. V lost 6 bases to trimming and J lost 3 bases, with 14 bases between them. CDR3 DNA sequence: TGTGCCACCAGTAAGTGGGGCAGAAGCTACAATGAGCAGTTCTTC. Translated: CATSKWGRSYNEQFF.

About this clonotype: Germline and junction disagree at one end, which may indicate a read error. CDR3 sequence reads: CASSDGVRAGGTVQLF. The CDR3 coding sequence is TGTGCCAGCAGTGATGGGGTTCGAGCGGGGGGTACCGTCCAGTTGTTC. The V gene is TRBV6-4, the J gene TRBJ2-1; 9 bases align to TRBD2. The CDR3 length is 16 residues. The germline CDR1 and CDR2 sequences are MRHNA and SNTAGT.

This clonotype was counted many times. The chain employs TRBV24-1 and TRBJ2-1, with D perhaps TRBD2 (6 bases). Germline CDR1 is KGHDR and CDR2 is SFDVKD. The V end was cut by 11 bases, the J end by 7 bases, with 17 bases between. The CDR3 is made up of 13 amino acids. The CDR3 DNA reads TGTGCCATCGGTGGGGGGAATTCGAATGAGCAGTTCTTC. Protein product: CAIGGGNSNEQFF.

The table lists this clonotype with a few counts. This chain uses TRBV7-2 with TRBJ2-7, with TRBD1 matching over 7 bases. Germline V gene lookup returns CDR1 SGHTA and CDR2 FQGNSA. Losses at the gene ends were 0 bases for V and 4 bases for J; bases not matched to a gene: 12. This CDR3 is built from 17 residues. CDR3 amino acids: CASSLAHPLTGRYEQYF. CDR3 DNA: TGTGCCAGCAGCTTAGCACACCCCTTGACAGGGCGGTACGAGCAGTACTTC. The full variable domain, completed using reference TRBV7-2 and TRBJ2-7, is GAGVSQSPSNKVTEKGKDVELRCDPISGHTALYWYRQSLGQGLEFLIYFQGNSAPDKSGLPSDRFSAERTGGSVSTLTIQRTQQEDSAVYLCASSLAHPLTGRYEQYFGPGTRLTVT.

In this sample, this clonotype turned up a few times. The V call is TRBV27, the J call TRBJ2-5, with 9 nucleotides matching TRBD2. Germline CDR1 reads MNHEY; CDR2 reads SMNVEV (reference sequence). Trimming cost V 8 bases and J 3 bases; bases outside gene matches: 4. The CDR3 has 13 residues. The DNA of the CDR3 is TGTGCCAGCGGGCGGGGGGGTAAAGAGACCCAGTACTTC. Residues: CASGRGGKETQYF.

The table lists this clonotype with a few counts. This chain links TRBV20-1 with TRBJ1-2; D is possibly TRBD1 (5 bases). The V and J ends lost 6 bases and 0 bases respectively, with 14 bases between them. The germline V gene has CDR1 DFQATT and CDR2 SNEGSKA (reference sequence). The CDR3 is made up of 14 amino acids. CDR3 residues: CSAAAGLTNYGYTF. CDR3 bases: TGCAGTGCCGCGGCGGGGCTGACTAACTATGGCTACACCTTC.

This clonotype was found a few times. The CDR3, as DNA: TGTGCCAGCAGCCCCCAGCGGTTGCAGAATGAGCAGTTCTTC. This encodes CASSPQRLQNEQFF. The chain carries TRBV7-2 and TRBJ2-1; possibly TRBD2 for D (5 bases). The V end was cut by 5 bases, the J end by 7 bases, with 15 bases between. Germline loops: CDR1 SGHTA, CDR2 FQGNSA. This CDR3 is built from 14 residues. The whole variable domain, filled in from reference TRBV7-2 and TRBJ2-1, reads GAGVSQSPSNKVTEKGKDVELRCDPISGHTALYWYRQSLGQGLEFLIYFQGNSAPDKSGLPSDRFSAERTGGSVSTLTIQRTQQEDSAVYLCASSPQRLQNEQFFGPGTRLTVL.

CDR3 nucleotides: TGTGCCAGCAGTGTACAGACTAGGAGTGAGCAGTTCTTC. This gives the protein CASSVQTRSEQFF. The chain couples TRBV12-3 or TRBV12-4 to TRBJ2-1; a weak D match, TRBD2 (6 bases). CDR3 length: 13 residues. The V end lost 5 bases, the J end lost 9 bases, and 14 bases lay between the germline ends.

The chain carries TRBV5-6 and TRBJ2-1; D is uncertain. Per germline, CDR1 SGHDT and CDR2 YYEEEE. CDR3 length equals 15 residues. Trimming left V 2 bases short and J 10 bases short, with 19 bases between. The CDR3 here is CASSFYGGTGVEQFF. The CDR3 DNA reads as TGTGCCAGCAGCTTTTATGGCGGAACCGGTGTCGAGCAGTTCTTC.

This clonotype was counted between two and nine times. This chain uses TRBV6-2 or TRBV6-3 with TRBJ2-3; perhaps TRBD1 as D (6 bases). CDR1 and CDR2 from the germline V gene are MNHEY and SVGEGT. Trimming removed 3 bases at V and 2 bases at J, with 12 bases between. The CDR3 is 15 amino acids. This chain's CDR3 is CASSYTQGNTDTQYF. The CDR3 DNA sequence: TGTGCCAGCAGTTATACCCAGGGGAACACAGATACGCAGTATTTT.

J is TRBJ2-1 and V is TRBV4-3; 7 bases line up with TRBD2. CDR3 length: 17 residues. V shed 0 bases and J 2 bases; nucleotides not matched to a gene: 7. Germline values: CDR1 LGHNA, CDR2 YSLEER. DNA of the CDR3: TGCGCCAGCAGCCAAGATGTGGCTAGCGGTACCTACAATGAGCAGTTCTTC. Residues: CASSQDVASGTYNEQFF.